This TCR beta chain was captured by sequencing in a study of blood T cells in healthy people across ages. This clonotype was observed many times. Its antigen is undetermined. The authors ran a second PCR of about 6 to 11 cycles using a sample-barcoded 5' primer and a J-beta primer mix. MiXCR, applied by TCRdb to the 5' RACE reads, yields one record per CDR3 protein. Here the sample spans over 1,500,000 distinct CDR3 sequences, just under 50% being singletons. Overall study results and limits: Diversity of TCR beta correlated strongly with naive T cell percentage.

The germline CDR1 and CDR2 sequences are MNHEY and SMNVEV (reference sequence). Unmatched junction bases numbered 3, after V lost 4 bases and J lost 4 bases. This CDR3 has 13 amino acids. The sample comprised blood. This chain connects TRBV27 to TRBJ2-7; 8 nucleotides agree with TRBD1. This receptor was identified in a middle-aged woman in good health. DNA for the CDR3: TGTGCCAGCAGTTCGACAGGGGTATACGAGCAGTACTTC. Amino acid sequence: CASSSTGVYEQYF.